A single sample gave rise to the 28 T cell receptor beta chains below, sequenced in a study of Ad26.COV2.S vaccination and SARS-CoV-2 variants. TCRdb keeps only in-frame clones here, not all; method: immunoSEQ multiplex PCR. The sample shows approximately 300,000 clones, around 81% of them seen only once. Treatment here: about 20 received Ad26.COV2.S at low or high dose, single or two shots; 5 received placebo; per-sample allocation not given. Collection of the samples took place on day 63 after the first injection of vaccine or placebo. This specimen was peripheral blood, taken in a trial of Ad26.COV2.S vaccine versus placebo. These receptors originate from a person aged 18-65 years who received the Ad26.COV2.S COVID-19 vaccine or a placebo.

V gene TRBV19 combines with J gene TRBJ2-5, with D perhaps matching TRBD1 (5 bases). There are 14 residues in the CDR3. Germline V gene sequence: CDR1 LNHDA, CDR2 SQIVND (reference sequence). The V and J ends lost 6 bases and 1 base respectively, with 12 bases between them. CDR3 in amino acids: CASSPWQGQETQYF. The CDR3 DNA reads TGTGCCAGTAGCCCTTGGCAGGGCCAAGAGACCCAGTACTTC.

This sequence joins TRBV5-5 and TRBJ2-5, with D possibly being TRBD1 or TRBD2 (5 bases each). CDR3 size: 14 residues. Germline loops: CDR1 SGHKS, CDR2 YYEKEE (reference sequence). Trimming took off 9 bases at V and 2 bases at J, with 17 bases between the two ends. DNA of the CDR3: TGTGCCACCTTCCTGGGGGTAGCACAAGAGACCCAGTACTTC. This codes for CATFLGVAQETQYF.

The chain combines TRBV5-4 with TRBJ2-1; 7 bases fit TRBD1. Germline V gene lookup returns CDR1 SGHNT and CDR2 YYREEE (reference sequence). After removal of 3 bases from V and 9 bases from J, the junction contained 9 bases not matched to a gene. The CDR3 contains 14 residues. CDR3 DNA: TGTGCCAGCAGCTCAATCAGGGGGTCGGGTGAGCAGTTCTTC. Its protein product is CASSSIRGSGEQFF.

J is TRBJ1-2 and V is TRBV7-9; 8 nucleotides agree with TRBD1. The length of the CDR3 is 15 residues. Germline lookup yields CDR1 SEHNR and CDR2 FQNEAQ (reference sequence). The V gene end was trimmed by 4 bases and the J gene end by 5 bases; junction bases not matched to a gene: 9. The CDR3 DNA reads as TGTGCCAGCAGCTCGTCGGGACAGGAAAATTATGGCTACACCTTC. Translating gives CASSSSGQENYGYTF.

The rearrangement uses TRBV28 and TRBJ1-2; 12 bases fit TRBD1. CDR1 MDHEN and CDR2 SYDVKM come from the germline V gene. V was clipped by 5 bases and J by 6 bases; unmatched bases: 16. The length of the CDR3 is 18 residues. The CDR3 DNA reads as TGTGCCAGCAGTCCCCGGGACAGGGGGCGCGCAGTATCACATGGCTACACCTTC. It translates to CASSPRDRGRAVSHGYTF.

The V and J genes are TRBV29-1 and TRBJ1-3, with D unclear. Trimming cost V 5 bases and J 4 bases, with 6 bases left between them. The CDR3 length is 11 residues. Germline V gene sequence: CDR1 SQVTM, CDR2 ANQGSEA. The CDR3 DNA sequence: TGCAGCGTTAAGAGGGGAAACACCATATATTTT. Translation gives CSVKRGNTIYF.

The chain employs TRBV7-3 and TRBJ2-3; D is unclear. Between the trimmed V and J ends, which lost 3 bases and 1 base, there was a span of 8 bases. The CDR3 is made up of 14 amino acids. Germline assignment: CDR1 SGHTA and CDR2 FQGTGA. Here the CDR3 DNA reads TGTGCCAGCAGCTTTGGTCCGGGCACAGATACGCAGTATTTT. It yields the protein CASSFGPGTDTQYF.

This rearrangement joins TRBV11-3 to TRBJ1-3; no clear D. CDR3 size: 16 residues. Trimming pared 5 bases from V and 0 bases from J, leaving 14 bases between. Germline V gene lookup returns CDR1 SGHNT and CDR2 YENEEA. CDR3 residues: CASSLPWMSSGNTIYF. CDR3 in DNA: TGTGCCAGCAGCCTACCGTGGATGAGCTCTGGAAACACCATATATTTT.

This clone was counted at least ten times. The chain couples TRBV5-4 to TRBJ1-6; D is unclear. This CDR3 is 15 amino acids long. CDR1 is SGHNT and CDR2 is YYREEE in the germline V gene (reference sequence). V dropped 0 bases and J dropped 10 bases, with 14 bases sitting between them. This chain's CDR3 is CASSLDLGRGSPLHF. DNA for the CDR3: TGTGCCAGCAGCTTGGATCTGGGCCGGGGATCACCCCTCCACTTT.

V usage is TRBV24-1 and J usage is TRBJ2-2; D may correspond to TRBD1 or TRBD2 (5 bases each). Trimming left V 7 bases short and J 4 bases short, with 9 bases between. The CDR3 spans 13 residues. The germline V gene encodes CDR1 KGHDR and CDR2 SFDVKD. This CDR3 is CATRRDGTGELFF. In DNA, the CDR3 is TGTGCCACCAGGAGGGACGGCACCGGGGAGCTGTTTTTT.

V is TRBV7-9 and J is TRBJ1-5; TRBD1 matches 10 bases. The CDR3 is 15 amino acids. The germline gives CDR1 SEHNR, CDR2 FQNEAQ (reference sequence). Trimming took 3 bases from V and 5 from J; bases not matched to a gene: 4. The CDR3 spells CASSFDDRGHQPQHF. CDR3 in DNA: TGTGCCAGCAGCTTTGATGACAGGGGGCATCAGCCCCAGCATTTT.

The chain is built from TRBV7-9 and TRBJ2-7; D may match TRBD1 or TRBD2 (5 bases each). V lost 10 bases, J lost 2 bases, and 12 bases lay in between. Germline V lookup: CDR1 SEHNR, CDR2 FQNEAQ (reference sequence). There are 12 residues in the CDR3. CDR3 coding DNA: TGTGCCACCCGGACGGGGCCCTACGAGCAGTACTTC. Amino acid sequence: CATRTGPYEQYF.

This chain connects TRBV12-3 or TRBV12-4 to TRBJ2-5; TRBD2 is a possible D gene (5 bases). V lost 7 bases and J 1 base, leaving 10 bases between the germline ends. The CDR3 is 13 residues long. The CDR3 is CASTARAQETQYF. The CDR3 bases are TGTGCCAGCACCGCGCGGGCCCAAGAGACCCAGTACTTC.

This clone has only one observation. CDR3 nucleotides: TGCGCCAGCAGCTTGGCCCAAGGGATGAACACTGAAGCTTTCTTT. It translates to CASSLAQGMNTEAFF. The V and J genes are TRBV5-1 and TRBJ1-1; D unresolved. The CDR3 has 15 residues. Trimming removed 0 bases from V and 0 bases from J, with 9 bases in between. The V gene's germline CDR1 is SGHRS and CDR2 YFSETQ.

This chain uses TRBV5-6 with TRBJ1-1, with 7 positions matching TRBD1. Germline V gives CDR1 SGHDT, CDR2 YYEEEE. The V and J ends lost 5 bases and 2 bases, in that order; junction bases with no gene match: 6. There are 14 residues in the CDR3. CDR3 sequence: CASRTGTANTEAFF. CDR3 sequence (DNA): TGTGCCAGCAGGACCGGGACAGCAAACACTGAAGCTTTCTTT.

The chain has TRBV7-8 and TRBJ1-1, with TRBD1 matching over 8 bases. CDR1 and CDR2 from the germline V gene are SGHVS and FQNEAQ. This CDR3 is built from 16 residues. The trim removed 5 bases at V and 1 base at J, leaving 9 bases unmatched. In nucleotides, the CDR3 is TGTGCCAGCAGCCTACGGGGAGACAGGGGGAACACTGAAGCTTTCTTT. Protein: CASSLRGDRGNTEAFF. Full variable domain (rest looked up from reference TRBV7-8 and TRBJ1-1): GAGVSQSPRYKVAKRGQDVALRCDPISGHVSLFWYQQALGQGPEFLTYFQNEAQLDKSGLPSDRFFAERPEGSVSTLKIQRTQQEDSAVYLCASSLRGDRGNTEAFFGQGTRLTVV.

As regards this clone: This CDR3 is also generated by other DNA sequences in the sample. Here the CDR3 reads CASSLGGTYEQYF. CDR3 in DNA: TGCGCCAGCAGCTTGGGAGGTACCTACGAGCAGTACTTC. The gene calls are TRBV5-1 and TRBJ2-7; D remains unclear. The CDR3 consists of 13 residues. Trimming stripped 0 bases from V and 2 bases from J, with 6 bases between. CDR1 is SGHRS and CDR2 is YFSETQ in the germline V gene.

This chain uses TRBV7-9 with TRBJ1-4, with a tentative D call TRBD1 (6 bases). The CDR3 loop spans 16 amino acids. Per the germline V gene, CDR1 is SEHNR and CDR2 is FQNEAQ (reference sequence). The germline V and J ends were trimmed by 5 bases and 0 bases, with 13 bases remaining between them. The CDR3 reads CASSRGQPATNEKLFF. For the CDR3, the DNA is TGTGCCAGCAGCCGTGGACAGCCGGCAACTAATGAAAAACTGTTTTTT. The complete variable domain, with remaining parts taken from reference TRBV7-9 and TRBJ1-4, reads DTGVSQNPRHKITKRGQNVTFRCDPISEHNRLYWYRQTLGQGPEFLTYFQNEAQLEKSRLLSDRFSAERPKGSFSTLEIQRTEQGDSAMYLCASSRGQPATNEKLFFGSGTQLSVL.

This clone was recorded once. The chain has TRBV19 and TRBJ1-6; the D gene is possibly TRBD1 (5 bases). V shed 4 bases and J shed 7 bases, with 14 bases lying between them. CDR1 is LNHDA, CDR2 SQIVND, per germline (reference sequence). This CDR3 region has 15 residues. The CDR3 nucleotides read TGTGCCAGTAGTACCTCTCAGGGCGCCAATTCACCCCTCCACTTT. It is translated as CASSTSQGANSPLHF.

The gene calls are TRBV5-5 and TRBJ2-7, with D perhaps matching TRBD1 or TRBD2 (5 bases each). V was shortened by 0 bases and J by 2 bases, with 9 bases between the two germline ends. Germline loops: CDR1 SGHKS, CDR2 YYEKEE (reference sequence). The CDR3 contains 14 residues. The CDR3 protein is CASSLGGLAYEQYF. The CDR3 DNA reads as TGTGCCAGCAGCTTGGGGGGGTTAGCCTACGAGCAGTACTTC.

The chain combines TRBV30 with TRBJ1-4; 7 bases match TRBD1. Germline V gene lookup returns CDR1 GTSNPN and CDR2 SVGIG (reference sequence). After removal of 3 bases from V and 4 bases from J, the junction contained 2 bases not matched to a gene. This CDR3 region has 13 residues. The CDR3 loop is CAWRGQINEKLFF. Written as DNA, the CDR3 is TGTGCCTGGAGGGGACAGATTAATGAAAAACTGTTTTTT.

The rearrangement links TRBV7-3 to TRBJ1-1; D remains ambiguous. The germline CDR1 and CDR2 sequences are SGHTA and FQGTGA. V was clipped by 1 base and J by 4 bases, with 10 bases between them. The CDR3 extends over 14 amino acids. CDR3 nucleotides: TGTGCCAGCAGCTTAAACCCGACTGCCACTGAAGCTTTCTTT. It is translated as CASSLNPTATEAFF.

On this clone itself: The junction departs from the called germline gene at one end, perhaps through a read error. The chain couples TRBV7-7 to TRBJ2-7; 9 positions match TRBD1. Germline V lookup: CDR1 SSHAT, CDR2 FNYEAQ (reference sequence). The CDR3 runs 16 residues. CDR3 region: CASSTSQGANSYEQYF. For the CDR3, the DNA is TGTGCTAGCAGCACATCACAGGGGGCAAACTCCTACGAGCAGTACTTC. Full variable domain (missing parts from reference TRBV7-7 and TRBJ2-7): GAGVSQSPRYKVTKRGQDVTLRCDPISSHATLYWYQQALGQGPEFLTYFNYEAQPDKSGLPSDRFSAERPEGSISTLTIQRTEQRDSAMYRCASSTSQGANSYEQYFGPGTRLTVT.

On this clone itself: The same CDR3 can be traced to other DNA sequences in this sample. The CDR3: CASRSGGGRGYTF. In DNA form, the CDR3 reads TGTGCCAGCAGATCTGGGGGCGGGAGGGGCTACACCTTC. The V call is TRBV5-5, the J call TRBJ1-2; tentatively, D is TRBD1 (6 bases). The CDR3 length is 13 residues. Trimming removed 5 bases from V and 8 bases from J, with 16 bases in between. Germline loops: CDR1 SGHKS, CDR2 YYEKEE (reference sequence).

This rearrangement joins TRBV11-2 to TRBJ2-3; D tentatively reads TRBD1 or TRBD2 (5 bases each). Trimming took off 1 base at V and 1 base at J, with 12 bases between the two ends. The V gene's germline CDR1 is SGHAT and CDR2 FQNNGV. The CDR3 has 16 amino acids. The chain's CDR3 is CASSLVGDGGTDTQYF. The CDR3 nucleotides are TGTGCCAGCAGCTTAGTAGGGGACGGAGGCACAGATACGCAGTATTTT.

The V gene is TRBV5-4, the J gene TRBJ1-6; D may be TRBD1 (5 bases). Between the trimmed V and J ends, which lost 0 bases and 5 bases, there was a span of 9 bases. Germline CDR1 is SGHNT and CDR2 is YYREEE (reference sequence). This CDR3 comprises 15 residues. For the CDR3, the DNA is TGTGCCAGCAGCTTGGGAGGGGTCCATAATTCACCCCTCCACTTT. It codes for CASSLGGVHNSPLHF.

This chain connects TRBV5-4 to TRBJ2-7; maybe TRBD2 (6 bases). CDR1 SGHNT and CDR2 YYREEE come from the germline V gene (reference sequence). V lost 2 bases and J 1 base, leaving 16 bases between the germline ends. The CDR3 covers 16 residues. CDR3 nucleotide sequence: TGTGCCAGCAGCTTCTACACGGGACTCTATTCCTACGAGCAGTACTTC. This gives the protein CASSFYTGLYSYEQYF.

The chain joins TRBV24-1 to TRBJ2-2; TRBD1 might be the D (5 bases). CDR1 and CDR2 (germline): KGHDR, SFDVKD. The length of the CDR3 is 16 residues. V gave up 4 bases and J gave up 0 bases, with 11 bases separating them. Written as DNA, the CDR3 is TGTGCCACCAGTGACTATACGGACACGAACACCGGGGAGCTGTTTTTT. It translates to CATSDYTDTNTGELFF.